Sequencing of this TCR beta chain was carried out in a study of T cell responses to AZD1222 COVID-19 vaccine. In regard to this clone: As yet, its antigen is unknown.

Here immunoSEQ multiplex PCR was the method, and the copy in TCRdb shows in-frame clones only, minus some. In the table there are some 100,000 clones, 70% to 90% of which are singletons. Study-wide results and limits: AZD1222 recipients seropositive at baseline numbered only 5 to 7. Spike-specific TCR breadth and depth grew following two AZD1222 doses. The peak T cell response came first, and repertoires were sampled only after it.

This CDR3 comprises 13 residues. Germline V lookup: CDR1 LGHDT, CDR2 YNNKEL (reference sequence). The ends were cut back, 4 bases at V and 5 bases at J, with 11 bases in the middle. Material: peripheral blood, obtained 28 days after the second AZD1222 dose. The rearrangement uses TRBV3-1 (or the pseudogene TRBV3-2) and TRBJ1-1, with D unclear. The TCR comes from an adult who received the AZD1222 COVID-19 vaccine. The chain's CDR3 is CASSPVGETEAFF. The CDR3, as DNA: TGTGCCAGCAGCCCCGTTGGCGAGACTGAAGCTTTCTTT.